Each of the 22 T cell receptor beta chains below was sequenced from the same sample in a study of regulatory T cells in long-lasting Graves disease. Specified time point: newly diagnosed GD, antithyroid drugs for less than 3 months. Scientists built the TCR library using RNA that was extracted from PBMCs. Relying on iRepertoire HTBI primers and Arm-PCR of CDR3 regions, the team built TCR beta libraries. TCRdb ran MiXCR on the multiplex PCR reads and lists one entry per CDR3 protein. The table records 300,000 to 400,000 distinct CDR3 sequences, over 15% of them present only once. This same sample was also part of a study on T cells in Graves' hyperthyroidism and ophthalmopathy.

The sequencing here drew on peripheral blood mononuclear cells (PBMCs), taken at new diagnosis, from a patient treated with antithyroid drugs. The receptors were sampled from a man between 40 and 49 years old with Graves disease.

This clonotype appeared many times. CDR3 sequence (DNA): TGCGCCAGCAGCTTGGCAGCCACTAACAATGAGCAGTTCTTC. It specifies CASSLAATNNEQFF. The chain uses TRBV5-1 and TRBJ2-1, with D unclear. Germline CDR1 is SGHRS and CDR2 is YFSETQ. The CDR3 length is 14 residues. Trimming shortened V by 0 bases and J by 5 bases, and 9 bases separated the two germline ends.

There are many counts of this clonotype. The V gene is TRBV7-2, the J gene TRBJ1-2; no clear D gene. CDR1 SGHTA and CDR2 FQGNSA come from the germline V gene. Trimming left V 3 bases short and J 4 bases short, with 9 bases between. The CDR3 has 13 amino acids. This CDR3 is CASSFRFSYGYTF. For the CDR3, the DNA is TGTGCCAGCAGCTTTAGATTTTCCTATGGCTACACCTTC.

This clonotype was seen many times. The gene calls are TRBV28 and TRBJ1-2, with 9 nucleotides matching TRBD1. Germline assignment: CDR1 MDHEN and CDR2 SYDVKM. The ends lost 5 bases at V and 3 bases at J; junction bases unmatched: 10. The CDR3 contains 16 residues. Here the CDR3 DNA reads TGTGCCAGCAGTCCCGGGACAGGGAGGATGTACTATGGCTACACCTTC. It yields the protein CASSPGTGRMYYGYTF.

This clonotype has a handful of counts. The chain employs TRBV7-3 and TRBJ2-2; TRBD1 is a possible D gene (5 bases). The CDR3 loop spans 14 amino acids. Germline V CDR1 and CDR2: SGHTA, FQGTGA. Trimming stripped 3 bases from V and 6 bases from J, with 11 bases between. The CDR3 here is CASSFDQGAGELFF. For the CDR3, the DNA is TGTGCCAGCAGCTTTGATCAGGGTGCCGGGGAGCTGTTTTTT.

The table lists this clonotype with many counts. This chain connects TRBV11-2 to TRBJ2-1, with no clear D. CDR1 and CDR2 (germline): SGHAT, FQNNGV. This CDR3 is built from 12 residues. V lost 3 bases, J lost 8 bases, and 8 bases lay in between. In nucleotides, the CDR3 is TGTGCCAGCAGCTTCAGAGTCTATGAGCAGTTCTTC. This translates into CASSFRVYEQFF.

With regard to this clonotype: A much larger clone lies a single base off, so this may be a read error. The chain employs TRBV2 and TRBJ1-1; D remains unclear. The CDR3 consists of 13 residues. Germline CDR1 reads SNHLY; CDR2 reads FYNNEI. V was trimmed by 8 bases and J by 4 bases, leaving 14 bases between them. CDR3 sequence (DNA): TGTGCCAGCCTTGTCGAGTCGAGCACTGAAGCTTTCTTT. Translation gives CASLVESSTEAFF.

This clonotype has a count of ten or more. The chain has TRBV30 and TRBJ1-5; no clear D gene. Per the germline V gene, CDR1 is GTSNPN and CDR2 is SVGIG (reference sequence). V lost 1 base, J lost 2 bases, and 12 bases lay in between. CDR3 size: 15 residues. The CDR3 nucleotides are TGTGCCTGGAGTGGGATGGGCGATGGCAATCAGCCCCAGCATTTT. This codes for CAWSGMGDGNQPQHF. Based on the CDR3 plus reference TRBV30 and TRBJ1-5, the full variable domain is SQTIHQWPATLVQPVGSPLSLECTVEGTSNPNLYWYRQAAGRGLQLLFYSVGIGQISSEVPQNLSASRPQDRQFILSSKKLLLSDSGFYLCAWSGMGDGNQPQHFGDGTRLSIL.

Of note for this clonotype: A read error is likely, as this CDR3 ends without the conserved phenylalanine or tryptophan. V and J are TRBV12-5 and TRBJ2-1; 8 bases are a match to TRBD1. The junction had 4 bases not matched to a gene; V was cut back by 7 bases and J by 2 bases. CDR1 is LGHNT and CDR2 is FRNRAP in the germline V gene. The CDR3 extends over 14 amino acids. In nucleotides, the CDR3 is TGTGCTAGTGCCCCGGGACAGGCCTACAATGAGCAGTTCTCC. The encoded protein is CASAPGQAYNEQFS.

The chain is built from TRBV18 and TRBJ2-2, with D perhaps TRBD1 (5 bases). The CDR3 has 17 residues. CDR1 and CDR2 from the germline V gene are KGHSH and LQKENI. Trimming pared 6 bases from V and 1 base from J, leaving 18 bases between. CDR3 sequence (DNA): TGTGCCAGCTCTCGAATCTTCACAGGTCAGAACACCGGGGAGCTGTTTTTT. The encoded protein is CASSRIFTGQNTGELFF.

The chain couples TRBV6-6 to TRBJ1-1; D is undetermined. The CDR3 consists of 15 residues. Germline CDR1 is MNHNY and CDR2 is SVGAGI (reference sequence). V gave up 0 bases and J gave up 1 base, with 9 bases separating them. Here the CDR3 reads CASSYSSRENTEAFF. The CDR3 region has the DNA TGTGCCAGCAGTTACTCGTCCCGGGAGAACACTGAAGCTTTCTTT.

With respect to this clonotype: This may be a read error: a much more frequent sequence differs by one nucleotide. V gene TRBV7-2 combines with J gene TRBJ2-3; TRBD2 matches at 10 bases. CDR1 is SGHTA, CDR2 FQGNSA, per germline. CDR3 length equals 15 residues. After removal of 5 bases from V and 2 bases from J, the junction contained 4 bases not matched to a gene. The CDR3 DNA is TGTGCCAGCAGCGTACTAGCGGGGAACACAGATACGCAGTATTTT. Translation gives CASSVLAGNTDTQYF. The whole variable domain, filled in from reference TRBV7-2 and TRBJ2-3, reads GAGVSQSPSNKVTEKGKDVELRCDPISGHTALYWYRQSLGQGLEFLIYFQGNSAPDKSGLPSDRFSAERTGGSVSTLTIQRTQQEDSAVYLCASSVLAGNTDTQYFGPGTRLTVL.

The genes are TRBV30 and TRBJ1-4, with a tentative D call TRBD1 (6 bases). The length of the CDR3 is 14 residues. Trimming took off 4 bases at V and 0 bases at J, with 9 bases between the two ends. Germline V lookup: CDR1 GTSNPN, CDR2 SVGIG (reference sequence). DNA for the CDR3: TGTGCCTGGAATCGACAGGCAACTAATGAAAAACTGTTTTTT. Its translation is CAWNRQATNEKLFF.

This clonotype was counted ten times or more. This chain uses TRBV12-5 with TRBJ2-3, with D maybe TRBD1 (5 bases). The CDR3 extends over 13 amino acids. CDR1 and CDR2 from the germline V gene are LGHNT and FRNRAP. The ends were cut back, 5 bases at V and 6 bases at J, with 12 bases in the middle. The CDR3 DNA follows: TGTGCTAGTGGTCCCCAGGGTCGTGATACGCAGTATTTT. It encodes CASGPQGRDTQYF.

This clonotype was recorded many times. This chain links TRBV12-3 or TRBV12-4 with TRBJ2-7, with D perhaps given as TRBD1 or TRBD2 (5 bases each). This CDR3 contains 17 residues. V gave up 2 bases and J gave up 0 bases, with 17 bases separating them. DNA for the CDR3: TGTGCCAGCAGTTTACGGACCGGGGCAGCGAGCTCCTACGAGCAGTACTTC. Protein: CASSLRTGAASSYEQYF.

This clonotype was found many times. The chain has TRBV28 and TRBJ2-5; no definite D call. Trimming took 5 bases from V and 7 from J, leaving 8 bases between them. Germline assignment: CDR1 MDHEN and CDR2 SYDVKM. The CDR3 has 11 amino acids. In DNA, the CDR3 is TGTGCCAGCAGTGCGAAAGGGACCCAGTACTTC. Its protein is CASSAKGTQYF.

Regarding this clonotype: This may arise from a read error, as a much more abundant clone is one base away. V and J are TRBV5-1 and TRBJ2-4; 9 bases fit TRBD2. This CDR3 is built from 17 residues. Germline V gene data show CDR1 as SGHRS and CDR2 as YFSETQ. The CDR3 DNA is TGCGCCAGCGGCTTGGAGGGGTTTAGCGGGGGTTTGAACATTCAGTACTTC. Protein sequence: CASGLEGFSGGLNIQYF.

The table lists this clonotype with many counts. The chain is built from TRBV5-1 and TRBJ2-7; D not certain. Trimming pared 1 base from V and 5 bases from J, leaving 7 bases between. This CDR3 is 12 amino acids long. Looked up from germline, CDR1 is SGHRS and CDR2 is YFSETQ. CDR3 nucleotide sequence: TGCGCCAGCAGCTTGTCAGGAGACGAGCAGTACTTC. This encodes CASSLSGDEQYF.

The chain links TRBV7-2 to TRBJ1-1; tentatively, D is TRBD1 (5 bases). The CDR3 contains 15 residues. Germline V gene data show CDR1 as SGHTA and CDR2 as FQGNSA. Trimming left V 5 bases short and J 6 bases short, with 19 bases between. The CDR3 is CASSGPGRGTAEAFF. CDR3 DNA sequence: TGTGCCAGCAGCGGGCCTGGGCGGGGGACGGCTGAAGCTTTCTTT.

The table lists this clonotype with many counts. The CDR3 sequence: CASSPLRGIDEQYF. CDR3 coding DNA: TGTGCCAGCTCACCACTGCGGGGTATTGACGAGCAGTACTTC. The rearrangement joins TRBV18 to TRBJ2-7; D might be TRBD2 (6 bases). Trimming cost V 1 base and J 5 bases, with 12 bases left between them. The CDR3 loop spans 14 amino acids. Germline V CDR1 and CDR2: KGHSH, LQKENI.

This clonotype was observed a handful of times. A read error likely explains this, since a far larger clone differs by one base. This chain links TRBV28 with TRBJ2-3; tentative D call: TRBD1 (7 bases). The J call may be in error: the DNA end matches TRBJ2-7 better. The CDR3 covers 14 residues. CDR1 MDHEN and CDR2 SYDVKM come from the germline V gene. Written as DNA, the CDR3 is TGTGCCAGCAGTAGGAGGGGGCGCTACAATGAGCAGTACTTC. Amino acid sequence: CASSRRGRYNEQYF.

The table lists this clonotype with many counts. The CDR3 region is CASSYSRRLAQGIQYF. The DNA for the CDR3 is TGTGCCAGCAGTTACTCACGCCGACTAGCCCAGGGCATTCAGTACTTC. This chain connects TRBV6-2 or TRBV6-3 to TRBJ2-4, with 7 positions matching TRBD2. The CDR3 covers 16 residues. Germline V gene sequence: CDR1 MNHEY, CDR2 SVGEGT. V shed 0 bases and J 9 bases; nucleotides not matched to a gene: 11.

This clonotype showed up many times. The chain is built from TRBV20-1 and TRBJ2-1; tentatively, D is TRBD1 (6 bases). The CDR3 spans 14 residues. CDR1 is DFQATT and CDR2 is SNEGSKA in the germline V gene (reference sequence). V lost 3 bases to trimming and J lost 4 bases, with 13 bases between them. The CDR3 sequence is CSASRDTQYNEQFF. DNA of the CDR3: TGCAGTGCTAGCCGGGACACCCAATACAATGAGCAGTTCTTC.